The TCR beta chain described here comes from a study of response to subunit inactivated influenza vaccine. Notes on the study in general: New T cells are recruited in small numbers by each seasonal influenza vaccination, according to the authors' suggestion.

A single record per CDR3 protein comes from TCRdb applying MiXCR to the RT-PCR reads. The sample consists of 860,000 or so distinct CDR3 sequences, about 20% of them appearing once. On this clonotype itself: Its antigen is still unknown.

CDR1 is DFQATT, CDR2 SNEGSKA, per germline (reference sequence). The CDR3 has 15 amino acids. V gave up 0 bases and J gave up 6 bases, with 16 bases separating them. This TCR derives from a man aged 50 to 59 who received an inactivated influenza vaccine. V usage is TRBV20-1 and J usage is TRBJ2-3; the D is unclear. The specimen was PBMCs from blood, collected more than 4 days after vaccination. DNA of the CDR3: TGCAGTGCTAGAGATTCGCGAGAATTGGTTGATACGCAGTATTTT. This sequence encodes CSARDSRELVDTQYF.